This T cell receptor beta chain is drawn from a study of blood T cells in healthy people across ages. Notes on the study in general: Unsorted PBMC input precluded a conclusive naive versus antigen-experienced comparison.

For the second PCR, which ran for roughly 6 to 12 cycles, a sample-barcoded 5' primer and a J-beta primer mix were used. MiXCR, run by TCRdb on the 5' RACE reads, gives a single entry per CDR3 protein. The data show nearly 1 million distinct CDR3 sequences, approximately 50% seen once. About this clonotype: Its antigen is undetermined.

There are 13 residues in the CDR3. The V and J genes are TRBV21-1 and TRBJ2-5; the table's D call TRBD1 went unverified against the DNA. TRBV21-1 is a listed pseudogene. Source material: blood. The clonotype was recovered from a woman aged 55-69 years in good health. Here the CDR3 reads CASSKTDTETQYF. DNA for the CDR3: TGTGCCAGCAGCAAGACGGACACGGAGACCCAGTACTTC.